This T cell receptor beta chain was documented in a study of glioma-infiltrating T cells. The J segment lost 5 bases and the V segment lost 6 bases, leaving 12 bases of the junction unmatched. CDR1 is SGHTA, CDR2 FQGNSA, per germline. The CDR3 is 17 amino acids. TCR alpha and beta CDR3 regions were amplified from RNA using iRepertoire nested multiplex PCR. TCRdb re-called the multiplex PCR reads through MiXCR, storing one row per CDR3 protein. This sample has about 190,000 distinct CDR3 sequences, with about 32% found just once. In its sample, this clonotype was seen many times. Sequencing was performed on glioma tissue, nonneoplastic brain tissue, or PBMCs (not recorded which). The sequence was collected from a human donor with low-grade glioma or glioblastoma, undergoing nonglioma brain surgery, or in good health (not recorded which). This chain connects TRBV7-2 to TRBJ1-5, with 11 bases fitting TRBD1. The CDR3 nucleotides are TGTGCCAGCAGTATCCGTACCGGGACAGGGGGAGATCAGCCCCAGCATTTT. It codes for CASSIRTGTGGDQPQHF.